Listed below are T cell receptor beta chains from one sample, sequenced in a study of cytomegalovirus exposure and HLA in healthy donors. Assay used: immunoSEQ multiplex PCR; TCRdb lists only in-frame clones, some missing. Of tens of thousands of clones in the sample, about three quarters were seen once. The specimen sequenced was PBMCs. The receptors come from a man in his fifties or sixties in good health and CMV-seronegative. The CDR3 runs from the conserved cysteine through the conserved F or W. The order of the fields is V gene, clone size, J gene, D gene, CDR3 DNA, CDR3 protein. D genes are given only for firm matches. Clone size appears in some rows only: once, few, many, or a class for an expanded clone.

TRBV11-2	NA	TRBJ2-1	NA	TGTGCCAGCAGCTCACTCCTAGGAGAGTTCTTC	CASSSLLGEFF
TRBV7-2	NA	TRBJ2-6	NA	TGTGCCAGCAGCCCATACACCACAGGGATCTCTGCTGGGGCCAACGTCCTGACTTTC	CASSPYTTGISAGANVLTF
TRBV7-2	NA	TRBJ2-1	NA	TGTGCCAGCAGCTTAGGTAGCCATGAGCAGTTCTTC	CASSLGSHEQFF
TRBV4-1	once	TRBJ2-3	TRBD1	TGCGCCAGCAGCCAAAGTGGGACAGGGCCCACAGATACGCAGTATTTT	CASSQSGTGPTDTQYF
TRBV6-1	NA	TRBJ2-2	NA	TGTGCCAGCAGTCCCCCAGGGAACACCGGGGAGCTGTTTTTT	CASSPPGNTGELFF
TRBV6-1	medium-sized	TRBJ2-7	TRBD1	TGTGCCAGCAGTGGTACAGGGGGACAGGGGGAAGACGAGCAGTACTTC	CASSGTGGQGEDEQYF
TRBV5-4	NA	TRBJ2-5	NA	TGTGCCAGCAGCTTGGGGGGGGTTTTGGAGACCCAGTACTTC	CASSLGGVLETQYF
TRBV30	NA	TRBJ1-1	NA	TGTGCCTGGAGGTGGGGGGTGAACACTGAAGCTTTCTTT	CAWRWGVNTEAFF
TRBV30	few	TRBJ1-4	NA	TGTGCCTATGGCGACAGGCTTAATGAAAAACTGTTTTTT	CAYGDRLNEKLFF
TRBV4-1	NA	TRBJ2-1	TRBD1	TGCGCCAGCAGCCAACAAGCGCGACAGGGAAATGAGCAGTTCTTC	CASSQQARQGNEQFF
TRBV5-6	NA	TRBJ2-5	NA	TGTGCCAGCAGCTTGCGAGCCCCGGGAGAAGAGACCCAGTACTTC	CASSLRAPGEETQYF
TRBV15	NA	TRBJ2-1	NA	TGTGCCACCAGCAGGAGCAGGGCGATGGACAATGAGCAGTTCTTC	CATSRSRAMDNEQFF
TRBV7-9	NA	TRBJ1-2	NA	TGTGCCAGCACCCTAGGGGGGGCGGATGGCTACACCTTC	CASTLGGADGYTF
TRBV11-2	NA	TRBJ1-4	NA	TGTGCCAGCAGCCCGCGGGGGTCTGCAACTAATGAAAAACTGTTTTTT	CASSPRGSATNEKLFF
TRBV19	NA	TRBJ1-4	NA	TGTGCCAGTAGCCCAGACAGATCAACTAATGAAAAACTGTTTTTT	CASSPDRSTNEKLFF
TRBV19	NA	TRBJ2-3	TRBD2	TGTGCCAGTAGTAGATATAGCGGGGAGGAAGATACGCAGTATTTT	CASSRYSGEEDTQYF
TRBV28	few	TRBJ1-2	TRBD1	TGTGCCAGCACCGGACAGGGGGAGTATGGCTACACCTTC	CASTGQGEYGYTF
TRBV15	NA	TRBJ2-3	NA	TGTGCCACCAGCTTAAAGAGTATAGATACGCAGTATTTT	CATSLKSIDTQYF
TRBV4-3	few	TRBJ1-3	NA	TGCGCCAGCAGCTCACGCCCGGGGGCTGGAAACACCATATATTTT	CASSSRPGAGNTIYF
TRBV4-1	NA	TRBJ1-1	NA	TGCGCCAGCAGCCAAGATGGCTGGGGAGGGCCCACTGAAGCTTTCTTT	CASSQDGWGGPTEAFF
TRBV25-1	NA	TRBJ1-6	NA	TGTGCCAGCAGACTTGAAGGGGACTATCCCCTCCACTTT	CASRLEGDYPLHF
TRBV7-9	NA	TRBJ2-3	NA	TGTGCCAGCACCCAAGGAGGTACAGATACGCAGTATTTT	CASTQGGTDTQYF
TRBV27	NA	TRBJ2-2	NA	TGTGCCAGCAGTTTAACCCCCGGACAGTGGTCGAACACCGGGGAGCTGTTTTTT	CASSLTPGQWSNTGELFF
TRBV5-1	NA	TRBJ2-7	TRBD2	TGCGCCAGCAGCCCCGCGGCGGGAGGCTTAAACGAGCAGTACTTC	CASSPAAGGLNEQYF
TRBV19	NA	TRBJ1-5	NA	TGTGCCAGTAGTTCCACCCCACAGGGTAGCAATCAGCCCCAGCATTTT	CASSSTPQGSNQPQHF
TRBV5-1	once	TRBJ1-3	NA	TGCGCCAGCAGCTTGGCCCCGGGAGAGGCTGGAAACACCATATATTTT	CASSLAPGEAGNTIYF
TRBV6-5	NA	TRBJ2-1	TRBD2	TGTGCCAGCAGTTACCTTCCAGCGGGAGGGGGCGATGAGCAGTTCTTC	CASSYLPAGGGDEQFF
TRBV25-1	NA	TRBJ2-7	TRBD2	TGTGCCAGCAGTGGGCGGGGACTACACCCCTACGAGCAGTACTTC	CASSGRGLHPYEQYF
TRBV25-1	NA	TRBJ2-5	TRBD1	TGTGCCAGCAGTTACGGTTACGGACAGGGGTTTGGGGAGACCCAGTACTTC	CASSYGYGQGFGETQYF
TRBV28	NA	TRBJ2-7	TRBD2	TGTGCCAGCATATCGCGGGAGGACAACGAGCAGTACTTC	CASISREDNEQYF
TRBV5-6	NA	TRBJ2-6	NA	TGTGCCAGCAGCTTGTTGACGGGCTACCCAGGGGAGGCCAACGTCCTGACTTTC	CASSLLTGYPGEANVLTF
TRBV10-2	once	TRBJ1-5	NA	TGCGCCAGCAGTGAGCAGGGAGGGGACCAGCCCCAGCATTTT	CASSEQGGDQPQHF
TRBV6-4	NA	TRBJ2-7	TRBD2	TGTGCCAGCAGTGACCAGACTAGCGGGAGCGACGAGCAGTACTTC	CASSDQTSGSDEQYF
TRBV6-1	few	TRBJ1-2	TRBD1	TGTGCCAGCAGTGAAGCATCAGGGGGGAGTGGCTATGGCTACACCTTC	CASSEASGGSGYGYTF
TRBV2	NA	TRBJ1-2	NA	TGTGCCAGCAGTGAAGCGAGTTTTAACTATGGCTACACCTTC	CASSEASFNYGYTF
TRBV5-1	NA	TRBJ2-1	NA	TGCGCCAGCACGTCCGAACCAGGGGCGGGCAATGAGCAGTTCTTC	CASTSEPGAGNEQFF
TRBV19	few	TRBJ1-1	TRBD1	TGTGCCAGTACCCGGACAGGGGAGACTGAAGCTTTCTTT	CASTRTGETEAFF
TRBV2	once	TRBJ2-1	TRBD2	TGTGCCAGCAGAGAAACTAGCGGGGGGTCCAATGAGCAGTTCTTC	CASRETSGGSNEQFF
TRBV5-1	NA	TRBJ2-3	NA	TGCGCCAGCAGAAGAGGAGCGGAGAGCACAGATACGCAGTATTTT	CASRRGAESTDTQYF
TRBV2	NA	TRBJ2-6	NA	TGTGCCAGCAGTGAAGGTCGGTGGTTGGGGGCCAACGTCCTGACTTTC	CASSEGRWLGANVLTF
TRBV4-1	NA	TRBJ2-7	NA	TGCGCCAGCAGCCAAGATCCGGCAGGGGACTACGAGCAGTACTTC	CASSQDPAGDYEQYF